This note documents a single TCR beta chain sequence. Its specificity is not known. The germline V gene has CDR1 SNHLY and CDR2 FYNNEI. V dropped 11 bases and J dropped 0 bases, with 13 bases sitting between them. The CDR3 extends over 13 amino acids. This sample is drawn from a study of vaccination effects on CD4 cells after COVID-19. The method was immunoSEQ multiplex PCR; TCRdb's version includes in-frame clones alone and lacks a portion of them. This table has about 63,000 clones, less than 80% appearing once. After expansion with viral peptide pools in the ViraFEST assay, antigen-specific CD4+ T cells were sequenced. Investigators separated out CD4+ T cells once 10 days of culture had passed. Prior SARS-CoV-2 infection was absent in the vaccine recipients, as shown by negative nucleocapsid antibodies.

Sample: CD4+ T cells from PBMCs cultured with HCoV-OC43 spike peptides, taken before COVID-19 vaccination. Subset given: HCoV-OC43 spike overlapping peptide pool stimulation. The clonotype originates from a human donor who received a COVID-19 vaccine. The chain is built from TRBV2 and TRBJ1-1; D may be TRBD1 (5 bases). The CDR3 sequence is CAGQDSLNTEAFF. The CDR3 bases are TGTGCCGGCCAAGACAGTTTGAACACTGAAGCTTTCTTT.